The present TCR beta chain was sequenced within a study of regulatory T cells in long-lasting Graves disease. The CDR3 loop spans 17 amino acids. V was clipped by 3 bases and J by 3 bases, with 20 bases between them. This clonotype was counted between two and nine times. What it binds is not known. Documented time point: persistent/refractory GD, antithyroid drugs over 5 years with positive TRAb. Scientists built the TCR library using RNA that was extracted from PBMCs. The diagnosis of Graves' disease used American Thyroid Association guidelines. Arm-PCR of CDR3 regions with iRepertoire HTBI primers generated TCR beta libraries. From the multiplex PCR reads, TCRdb called clonotypes with MiXCR, one entry per CDR3 protein. The profile shows approximately 690,000 distinct CDR3 sequences, 25% to 35% of them singletons. Findings and caveats of the study: Possibly, accuracy suffered from the small sample size. Lower TCR diversity characterized persistent Graves' patients relative to newly diagnosed patients. Gene preferences differed: TRBV28, TRBJ1-2, TRBJ2-5 in persistent cases.

This TCR came from a female donor with Graves disease. The chain couples TRBV12-3 or TRBV12-4 to TRBJ1-1; D is perhaps TRBD1 (6 bases). The sample here was peripheral blood mononuclear cells (PBMCs), taken when the disease was refractory, from a patient treated with antithyroid drugs. CDR3 sequence (DNA): TGTGCCAGCAGTTTGTGGTCGATGGGGGCGCGGGACACTGAAGCTTTCTTT. Protein sequence: CASSLWSMGARDTEAFF.